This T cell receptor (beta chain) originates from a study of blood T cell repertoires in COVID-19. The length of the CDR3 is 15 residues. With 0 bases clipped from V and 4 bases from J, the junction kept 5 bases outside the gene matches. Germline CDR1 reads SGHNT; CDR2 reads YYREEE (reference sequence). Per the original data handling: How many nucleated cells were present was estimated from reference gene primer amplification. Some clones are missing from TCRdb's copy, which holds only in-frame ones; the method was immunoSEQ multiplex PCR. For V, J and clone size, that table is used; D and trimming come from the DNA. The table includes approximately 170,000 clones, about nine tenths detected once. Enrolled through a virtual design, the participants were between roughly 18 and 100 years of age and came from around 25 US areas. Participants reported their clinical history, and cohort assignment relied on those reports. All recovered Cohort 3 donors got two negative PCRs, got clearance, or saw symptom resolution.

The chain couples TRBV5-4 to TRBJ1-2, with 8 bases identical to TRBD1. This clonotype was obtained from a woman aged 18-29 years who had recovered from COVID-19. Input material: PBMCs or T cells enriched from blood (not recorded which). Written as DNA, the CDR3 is TGTGCCAGCAGCTTGGCCATTGGGACAGGCTATGGCTACACCTTC. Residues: CASSLAIGTGYGYTF. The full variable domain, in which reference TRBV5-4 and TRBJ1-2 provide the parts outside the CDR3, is ETGVTQSPTHLIKTRGQQVTLRCSSQSGHNTVSWYQQALGQGPQFIFQYYREEENGRGNFPPRFSGLQFPNYSSELNVNALELDDSALYLCASSLAIGTGYGYTFGSGTRLTVV.